In this sample, the clone carrying this T cell receptor (beta chain) turned up a few times. This record belongs to a study of identical twins. The authors used template switching to add a universal primer site and gave cDNA unique molecular identifiers. TCRdb itself ran the 5' RACE reads through MiXCR, one entry per CDR3 protein. The profile shows a few hundred thousand distinct CDR3 sequences, 10% to 13% of them singletons. Germline V CDR1 and CDR2: SGHDT, YYEEEE. J gave up 4 bases and V 4 bases, and 7 bases lay outside the gene matches. The CDR3 length is 14 residues. The rearrangement joins TRBV5-6 to TRBJ1-2; TRBD1 agrees at 7 bases. This TCR came from a man in his fifties in good health. Sequenced sample: memory T cells sorted from blood. This chain's CDR3 is CASSPTGRFYGYTF. CDR3 coding DNA: TGTGCCAGCAGCCCGACAGGGAGATTCTATGGCTACACCTTC.